The clone carrying this T cell receptor beta chain came up many times. The target antigen is unknown. The record originates from a study of T cells in Graves' hyperthyroidism and ophthalmopathy. Overall study findings and caveats: Using 13 V-J features, a model discriminated ophthalmopathy from stable hyperthyroidism.

The TCR beta CDR3 regions underwent amplification using RNA transcripts as the source. In the first-round RT-PCR of the TCR CDR3, the HTBI primer set was used. TCRdb independently ran MiXCR on the multiplex PCR reads; one entry per CDR3 protein. The table lists over 200,000 distinct CDR3 sequences, roughly 15% of them singletons. Orbital computed tomography, thyroid ultrasound, serum thyroxine and TRAb, and clinical symptoms together informed the diagnoses. When hyperthyroidism was first diagnosed, the blood sample was taken, preceding any ophthalmopathy symptoms. This receptor was identified in a woman aged 40 to 50 with Graves' hyperthyroidism that later progressed to Graves' ophthalmopathy. The sequenced material came from blood.

CDR3 in DNA: TGTGCCATCCGGACAGGGGGCGCGGGTGGGGCCAACGTCCTGACTTTC. This gives the protein CAIRTGGAGGANVLTF. The chain uses TRBV10-3 and TRBJ2-6, with 11 bases matching TRBD1. V dropped 8 bases and J dropped 3; count of bases not matched to a gene: 6. The length of the CDR3 is 16 residues. Germline CDR1 and CDR2: ENHRY and SYGVKD.